This TCR beta chain was obtained from a study of T-cell memory formation after mild COVID-19 (dated by TCRdb to 2020 to 2022). For the wider study: TCR sequence clusters from the two donors were found to be largely donor specific. In a couple of donors, T-cell clones that expanded and contracted after mild COVID-19 were tracked by sequencing TCRalpha and TCRbeta repertoires over time. The cohort comprised two young, previously healthy adult volunteers, one female and one male. What the research found in general, with its limitations: Only two mild cases were covered in the study, and larger cohorts including severe cases with pre-infection samples were considered necessary. Whether the second-wave clones peaking on day 37 were SARS-CoV-2 specific was not confirmed. Some responding clones were detected in pre-infection memory, suggesting pre-existing cross-reactive memory T cells joined the SARS-CoV-2 response. From day 15 to 85, contracting clones showed balanced CD4/CD8 phenotypes, whereas a second wave of clones that expanded from day 15 to 37 leaned towards CD4+. Contracting CD4+ clones were located mainly in the CM and EM memory subsets, whereas CD8+ clones were found to be enriched in EMRA.

Sequenced using an Illumina NovaSeq 6000. TCRalpha and TCRbeta cDNA libraries were constructed by 5'RACE with constant-segment primers, with sample barcodes and unique molecular identifiers being introduced. Trizol reagent was used to extract RNA from every sample. Library amplification was performed in two PCR steps, and a second sample barcode and Illumina TruSeq adapters were introduced in the second step. The libraries were sequenced on an Illumina NovaSeq using 2 x 150 bp paired-end reads. The paper's data handling went like this. The reads were demultiplexed and collapsed into UMI-guided consensus sequences using migec v1.2.7. Using mixcr v2.1.11, UMI consensuses were aligned to TRA and TRB V and J templates and then assembled into clonotypes. Clonotypes were classified as expanded or contracted when called significant by both edgeR and NoisET, with noise models trained on biological replicates. edgeR calls used a false discovery rate-adjusted p below 0.01 and a log2 fold-change threshold of 1. PCA with hierarchical clustering of max-normalized trajectories of the 1000 most abundant clonotypes was used as exploratory dynamics analysis. Each responding clone was given a CD4 or CD8 phenotype based on the CD4+ and CD8+ repertoires, which had been sequenced separately. Clones were called with MiXCR by TCRdb after fastp trimmed the public reads at Q25, and only in-frame beta chains were retained. Each entry merges the rows of one CDR3 protein and shows their most common DNA and genes. TCRdb, not the authors, supplied the V and J calls. The sample table lists 450,000 to 700,000 distinct CDR3 sequences, over 15% of them with a count of one. Around 11% of the sample rests with the top ten.

Looking up the germline V gene (reference sequence) yields CDR1 SEHNR and CDR2 FQNEAQ. V lost 8 bases and J lost 5 bases, and the count of bases not matched to a germline gene is 3. The CDR3 covers 13 residues, taking in both the cysteine and the phenylalanine. The DNA shown is the 39-base CDR3, in frame from base 1. Ficoll-Paque density gradient centrifugation was used to isolate PBMCs. In its sample, this clonotype was seen many times. Its cognate antigen has yet to be identified. Nothing much larger sits one base from this clone, and base qualities are not available. Recombination joined TRBV7-9 with TRBJ2-3; a stretch of 11 junction bases matches TRBD2. This receptor was identified in an adult woman who had mild COVID-19 (a few samples of this study predate the infection). The sample titles of this study are shuffled in the database, so cell type and time point are left out; the donor was told from shared clones. Specimen: PBMCs or a T cell subset sorted from them (not recorded which). The nucleotide sequence reads as follows: TGTGCCAGCGGTCTAGCGGGAGGAGATACGCAGTATTTT. This yields the protein CASGLAGGDTQYF.